This T cell receptor beta chain was identified during a study of blood T cell repertoires in COVID-19 (dated by TCRdb to the early 2020s). Describing the broader study: Samples from collaborators originated in the United States, Italy and Spain and spanned both the acute and convalescent phases of COVID-19. The prospective study material was composed of cDNA or gDNA derived from T cells, B-cell-depleted T cells, or PBMCs. The dataset comprised deeply sampled blood TCRbeta repertoires from subjects exposed to, actively infected with, or recovered from COVID-19. The repertoires were released in a freely available public database intended as a resource for research on the immune response to SARS-CoV-2. Samples were obtained from the ongoing ImmuneRACE study (first 160 participants) and from some 1,200 subjects provided by 6 global collaborators. Sample metadata almost always included a de-identified subject ID, COVID-19 status, age in years and sex. Where available, HLA class I and class II types were obtained from metadata supplied by the sample provider rather than from assay-based typing.

Another Seattle source contributed samples from volunteer blood donors who had recovered from COVID-19. Each collaborating institution followed its own protocols to collect whole blood in K2EDTA tubes. For TCRbeta analysis, collaborators shipped samples as frozen whole blood, isolated PBMCs, or DNA extracted from either of those sample types. The full study reports these points: The amount of clinical and demographic metadata varied by source and participant and was provided uncurated.

Between the V and J ends, shortened by 4 bases and 0 bases respectively, the junction contains 8 bases. CDR1 LGHDT and CDR2 YNNKEL were looked up in the germline V gene (reference sequence). Measured from the cysteine to the phenylalanine, the CDR3 is 14 residues long. Only the CDR3 region is kept as DNA, spanning 42 bases read in frame from base 1. Of note for this clone: The specificity of this receptor is unknown. The record has no base qualities; no much larger clone is one base away.

TCRbeta CDR3 regions were amplified from genomic DNA using the immunoSEQ Assay, a bias-controlled multiplex PCR. Per the original workflow: The number of nucleated cells in each sample was estimated from the amplification of reference gene primers within the assay. To quantify the absolute abundance of each unique TCRbeta CDR3 rearrangement, sequence reads were collapsed and filtered. For each sample, productive Simpson clonality was calculated as the square root of Simpson's diversity index over productive rearrangements. Not all clones reach the TCRdb copy of this immuneACCESS table, which keeps in-frame sequences only. Checked studies attribute under half of the gap to unresolved V genes and leave the rest unexplained. V, J and clone size are taken as reported in that table, and D and trimming were inferred from the DNA itself. The sample records under 200,000 clones, around 85% of which are singletons. In total, the top ten clones hold around 1.2% of the sample.

The sequenced sample consisted of peripheral blood. The sequence was collected from a man in his sixties who had recovered from COVID-19. Rearrangement joined TRBV3-1 (or the pseudogene TRBV3-2) to TRBJ2-3, with TRBD2 tentatively as D gene (5 bases match). This receptor has the CDR3 CASSPTTSTDTQYF. The sequenced DNA: TGTGCCAGCAGCCCGACTACTAGCACAGATACGCAGTATTTT.